This T cell receptor beta chain was sequenced during a study of post-analysis software for immune sequencing data. Whole-study results and caveats: The five TRBV segments detected at higher frequency in patients than in controls included TRBV5-6, TRBV5-1 and TRBV20-1. The study found significantly lower normalized Chao1 diversity in multiple sclerosis patients than in controls.

Only a few counts were recorded for this clonotype. Its cognate antigen is unknown. Tagging with unique molecular identifiers was a feature of the TCR beta cDNA libraries. There were roughly 1 to 11 million T cells, and approximately 480,000 cDNA molecules came from them. Via MiXCR, TCRdb re-called the PCR reads, giving one row per CDR3 protein. The sample holds some 500,000 distinct CDR3 sequences, around 40% seen once. The germline V gene encodes CDR1 SQVTM and CDR2 ANQGSEA. This CDR3 region has 17 residues. V was trimmed by 0 bases and J by 1 base, leaving 16 bases between them. The rearrangement links TRBV29-1 to TRBJ2-1; D possibly corresponds to TRBD1 (6 bases). This TCR was sampled from a girl aged 10-17 years with multiple sclerosis. The sample comprised blood. CDR3 in amino acids: CSVEDSSWGQSYNEQFF. CDR3 coding DNA: TGCAGCGTTGAAGATAGTTCCTGGGGGCAGTCCTACAATGAGCAGTTCTTC.